Below, one T cell receptor (beta chain) is given with its context. The antigen it recognizes is unknown. There are no base qualities to consult, and no much larger clone falls within one base. V lost 3 bases and J lost 10 bases, and the count of bases not matched to a germline gene is 3. There are 12 amino acids in the CDR3, from cysteine to phenylalanine inclusive. The retained sequence is limited to the CDR3, 36 bases, with the frame set at the first base. The germline V gene yields SGHTA for CDR1 and FQGTGA for CDR2. Whole blood was collected in K2EDTA tubes by collaborating institutions according to the institutions' own protocols. For TCRbeta analysis, collaborators shipped samples in one of three forms: frozen whole blood, isolated PBMCs, or DNA extracted from either of those sample types. The sample belongs to a study of blood T cell repertoires in COVID-19 (dated by TCRdb to 2020 to 2021). Regarding the study in general: The collaborator samples originated in the United States, Italy and Spain and spanned the acute and convalescent phases of COVID-19. The samples were drawn from the first 160 participants of the ongoing ImmuneRACE study and from about 1,200 subjects provided by 6 global collaborators. A freely available public database, intended as a resource for researchers studying the immune response to SARS-CoV-2, is where the repertoires were released. Sample metadata almost always included a de-identified subject ID, COVID-19 status, age in years and sex. Where HLA class I and class II types were available, the types were taken from metadata supplied by the sample provider, not from assay-based typing. The material from the prospective study consisted of cDNA or gDNA derived from T cells, B-cell-depleted T cells, or PBMCs. Deeply sampled blood TCRbeta repertoires from subjects exposed to, actively infected with, or recovered from COVID-19 were included in the dataset.

Study-wide findings and limitations: The amount of clinical and demographic metadata varied by source and participant and was provided uncurated.

The immunoSEQ Assay, a bias-controlled multiplex PCR, was used to amplify TCRbeta CDR3 regions from genomic DNA. Regarding the original processing steps: The number of nucleated cells in each sample was estimated by amplification of reference gene primers within the assay. Sequence reads were collapsed and filtered to measure the absolute abundance of every unique TCRbeta CDR3 rearrangement. For each sample, productive Simpson clonality was calculated as the square root of Simpson's diversity index across productive rearrangements. Held by TCRdb, this immuneACCESS table contains in-frame sequences only and omits some clones. Under half of the omission traces to an unresolved V gene where checked; the cause of the rest is unknown. V and J calls and clone size follow that table, whereas D and trimming were derived from the DNA. The sample table holds 150,000 to 200,000 clones, of which 70% to 90% were seen once. The top ten clones comprise about 8.2% of the sample.

The sample was peripheral blood. This chain joins TRBV7-3 to TRBJ2-1, with TRBD1 identical over 7 junction bases. This sequence originates from a man between 60 and 70 years old with acute or convalescent COVID-19. The CDR3 is CASSFRGQEQFF. The nucleotide sequence is given as TGTGCCAGCAGCTTCCGGGGACAGGAGCAGTTCTTC.